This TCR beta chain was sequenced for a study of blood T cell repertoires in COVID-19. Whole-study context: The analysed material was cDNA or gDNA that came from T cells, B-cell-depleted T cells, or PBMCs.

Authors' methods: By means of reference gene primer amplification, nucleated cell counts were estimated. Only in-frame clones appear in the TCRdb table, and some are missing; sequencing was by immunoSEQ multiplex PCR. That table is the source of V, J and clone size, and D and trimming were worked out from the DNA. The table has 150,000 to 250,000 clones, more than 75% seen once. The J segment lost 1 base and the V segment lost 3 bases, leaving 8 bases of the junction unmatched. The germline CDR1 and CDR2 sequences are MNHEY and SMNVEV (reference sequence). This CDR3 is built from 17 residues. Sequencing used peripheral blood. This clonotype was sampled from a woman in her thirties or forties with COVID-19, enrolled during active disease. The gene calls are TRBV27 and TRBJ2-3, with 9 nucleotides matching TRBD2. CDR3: CASSFGRLAGRTDTQYF. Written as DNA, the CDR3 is TGTGCCAGCAGTTTCGGAAGGCTAGCGGGGCGCACAGATACGCAGTATTTT.